These 17 T cell receptor beta chains were all obtained from the same sample, sequenced in a study of blood T cell repertoires in COVID-19. Only in-frame clones appear in the TCRdb table, and some are missing; sequencing was by immunoSEQ multiplex PCR. The sample lists approximately 170,000 clones; approximately 91% were seen once. What was sequenced was peripheral blood. The receptors were sampled from a young man with COVID-19, enrolled during active disease.

The chain carries TRBV11-3 and TRBJ2-7; 10 nucleotides line up with TRBD1. V gave up 1 base and J gave up 5 bases; unmatched junction bases: 5. CDR1 SGHNT and CDR2 YENEEA come from the germline V gene. The CDR3 contains 15 residues. The CDR3 region has the DNA TGTGCCAGCAGCTTAGGGGGGACAGGGGCGGACGAGCAGTACTTC. This codes for CASSLGGTGADEQYF.

The chain uses TRBV5-1 and TRBJ2-7, with D unresolved. The CDR3 length is 13 residues. V gave up 1 base and J gave up 1 base, with 6 bases separating them. Germline V gene data show CDR1 as SGHRS and CDR2 as YFSETQ. The DNA of the CDR3 is TGCGCCAGCAGCTTGAGCCTATCCTACGAGCAGTACTTC. Translating gives CASSLSLSYEQYF.

The V call is TRBV30, the J call TRBJ2-5; D is perhaps TRBD1 or TRBD2 (8 bases each). CDR1 is GTSNPN, CDR2 SVGIG, per germline (reference sequence). Trimming left V 5 bases short and J 4 bases short, with 17 bases between. CDR3 length: 14 amino acids. The CDR3 spells CAWDRGLGGETQYF. The CDR3 DNA reads as TGTGCCTGGGACAGGGGACTAGGGGGAGAGACCCAGTACTTC.

In the case of this clone: The germline gene is not matched at one end of the junction; a read error may be the cause. CDR3 nucleotide sequence: TGTGCCAGTAGTACAGGGGTAGGTGCAACTAATGAAAAACTGCTTTTT. This codes for CASSTGVGATNEKLLF. The V gene is TRBV19, the J gene TRBJ1-4, with D possibly matching TRBD1 (6 bases). Germline V gene sequence: CDR1 LNHDA, CDR2 SQIVND (reference sequence). This CDR3 contains 16 residues.

In this sample, this clone turned up once. The chain combines TRBV9 with TRBJ2-1, with 11 bases identical to TRBD2. With 3 bases clipped from V and 4 bases from J, the junction kept 9 bases outside the gene matches. CDR3 length: 17 residues. The germline CDR1 and CDR2 sequences are SGDLS and YYNGEE. The CDR3 loop is CASSAPLAGGLYNEQFF. DNA of the CDR3: TGTGCCAGCAGCGCTCCCTTAGCGGGAGGGCTGTACAATGAGCAGTTCTTC.

V gene TRBV4-3 combines with J gene TRBJ2-1, with D perhaps matching TRBD2 (5 bases). V lost 0 bases and J 4 bases, leaving 13 bases between the germline ends. Per germline, CDR1 LGHNA and CDR2 YSLEER. CDR3 size: 16 residues. In DNA, the CDR3 is TGCGCCAGCAGCCAAGATCTTGGTAGCGTTTACAATGAGCAGTTCTTC. Its translation is CASSQDLGSVYNEQFF.

The gene calls are TRBV29-1 and TRBJ2-3, with D possibly matching TRBD2 (5 bases). CDR1 SQVTM and CDR2 ANQGSEA come from the germline V gene. The CDR3 has 14 residues. Trimming shortened V by 1 base and J by 2 bases, and 10 bases separated the two germline ends. DNA for the CDR3: TGCAGCGTTGAAGGGAGGTTTACCACAGATACGCAGTATTTT. Its translation: CSVEGRFTTDTQYF.

The chain links TRBV28 to TRBJ2-7; 7 positions agree with TRBD1. Trimming cost V 1 base and J 5 bases; bases outside gene matches: 11. The CDR3 spans 16 residues. Germline lookup yields CDR1 MDHEN and CDR2 SYDVKM. The CDR3: CASSLSQTGFIDEQYF. CDR3 bases: TGTGCCAGCAGTTTATCCCAGACAGGGTTCATCGACGAGCAGTACTTC.

The rearrangement joins TRBV4-1 to TRBJ2-7, with D possibly being TRBD2 (5 bases). This CDR3 is 14 amino acids long. Trimming stripped 0 bases from V and 3 bases from J, with 9 bases between. Germline V lookup: CDR1 MGHRA, CDR2 YSYEKL. The CDR3 sequence: CASSQDWGDYEQYF. Written as DNA, the CDR3 is TGCGCCAGCAGCCAAGACTGGGGAGACTACGAGCAGTACTTC.

This clone was picked up one time. The V gene is TRBV9, the J gene TRBJ2-2; TRBD1 matches at 7 bases. Germline CDR1 and CDR2: SGDLS and YYNGEE. J gave up 5 bases and V 0 bases, and 7 bases lay outside the gene matches. The CDR3 runs to 16 residues. As DNA, the CDR3 is TGTGCCAGCAGCGTAGCTACGACAGGGAAGACCGGGGAGCTGTTTTTT. Protein: CASSVATTGKTGELFF.

This chain connects TRBV7-9 to TRBJ2-2, with D unresolved. V dropped 8 bases and J dropped 6 bases, with 22 bases sitting between them. This CDR3 is 16 amino acids long. Germline V lookup: CDR1 SEHNR, CDR2 FQNEAQ (reference sequence). CDR3 in DNA: TGTGCCAGCTCTTCCGTTAGCCGGGTAAACGCCGGGGAGCTGTTTTTT. Translated, it gives CASSSVSRVNAGELFF.

The V call is TRBV28, the J call TRBJ1-5; possibly TRBD1 for D (5 bases). The CDR3 loop spans 15 amino acids. Germline CDR1 is MDHEN and CDR2 is SYDVKM. Trimming stripped 3 bases from V and 5 bases from J, with 14 bases between. The CDR3 loop is CASSLTPGVYQPQHF. Here the CDR3 DNA reads TGTGCCAGCAGTTTGACGCCGGGGGTGTATCAGCCCCAGCATTTT. The full variable domain, rest sourced from reference TRBV28 and TRBJ1-5, is DVKVTQSSRYLVKRTGEKVFLECVQDMDHENMFWYRQDPGLGLRLIYFSYDVKMKEKGDIPEGYSVSREKKERFSLILESASTNQTSMYLCASSLTPGVYQPQHFGDGTRLSIL.

This chain joins TRBV11-2 and TRBJ2-5, with 15 bases fitting TRBD2. The CDR3 has 18 residues. V dropped 5 bases and J dropped 1; count of bases not matched to a gene: 8. Germline V CDR1 and CDR2: SGHAT, FQNNGV. CDR3 sequence reads: CASSRGLAGGTTQETQYF. In DNA, the CDR3 is TGTGCCAGCAGCCGGGGACTAGCGGGAGGAACTACCCAAGAGACCCAGTACTTC.

A few counts support this clone. The chain employs TRBV12-5 and TRBJ2-1; possibly TRBD1 for D (5 bases). Germline CDR1 and CDR2: LGHNT and FRNRAP. The CDR3 is 12 residues long. Trimming removed 6 bases at V and 6 bases at J, with 9 bases between. In DNA form, the CDR3 reads TGTGCTAGTGGCCAAGGGGTCAATGAGCAGTTCTTC. As protein: CASGQGVNEQFF.

The rearrangement joins TRBV2 to TRBJ2-6; D gene ambiguous. Germline CDR1 and CDR2: SNHLY and FYNNEI. V was trimmed by 1 base and J by 0 bases, leaving 7 bases between them. The CDR3 is 16 amino acids. The CDR3 DNA reads TGTGCCAGCAGTGAAGGCTGGGCCTCTGGGGCCAACGTCCTGACTTTC. Amino acids: CASSEGWASGANVLTF.

CDR3 residues: CSVVRTGGSETQYF. CDR3 in DNA: TGCAGCGTTGTAAGGACAGGGGGGAGCGAGACCCAGTACTTC. This chain joins TRBV29-1 and TRBJ2-5; 10 positions agree with TRBD1. Germline lookup yields CDR1 SQVTM and CDR2 ANQGSEA. The CDR3 is made up of 14 amino acids. J lost 5 bases, V lost 4 bases, and 7 bases had no gene match.

A few counts support this clone. The chain employs TRBV6-6 and TRBJ1-3, with D perhaps matching TRBD1 (6 bases). V lost 2 bases and J lost 4, with 9 bases in between. Germline V gene sequence: CDR1 MNHNY, CDR2 SVGAGI (reference sequence). CDR3 length equals 14 residues. The CDR3 DNA reads TGTGCCAGCAGTTACGGGACAACCGGAAACACCATATATTTT. Its translation: CASSYGTTGNTIYF.